A single T cell receptor beta chain is shown here with its context. The data were obtained in a study of cytomegalovirus exposure and HLA in healthy donors. CDR1 is MNHNS, CDR2 SASEGT, per germline. The length of the CDR3 is 13 residues. V lost 7 bases and J lost 2; bases outside the gene matches: 4. PCR employed 60 Vbeta and 13 Jbeta primers. The protocol was immunoSEQ multiplex PCR, while the TCRdb copy is restricted to in-frame clones and leaves out a portion. The table has 200,000 to 250,000 clones, 70% to 80% seen once. The chain carries TRBV6-1 and TRBJ1-1, with 7 nucleotides matching TRBD1. This receptor was obtained from a woman aged 60 to 75 in good health and CMV-seropositive. The specimen sequenced was PBMCs. The CDR3, as DNA: TGTGCCAGCACGGGACAGCCCAACACTGAAGCTTTCTTT. Translating gives CASTGQPNTEAFF.